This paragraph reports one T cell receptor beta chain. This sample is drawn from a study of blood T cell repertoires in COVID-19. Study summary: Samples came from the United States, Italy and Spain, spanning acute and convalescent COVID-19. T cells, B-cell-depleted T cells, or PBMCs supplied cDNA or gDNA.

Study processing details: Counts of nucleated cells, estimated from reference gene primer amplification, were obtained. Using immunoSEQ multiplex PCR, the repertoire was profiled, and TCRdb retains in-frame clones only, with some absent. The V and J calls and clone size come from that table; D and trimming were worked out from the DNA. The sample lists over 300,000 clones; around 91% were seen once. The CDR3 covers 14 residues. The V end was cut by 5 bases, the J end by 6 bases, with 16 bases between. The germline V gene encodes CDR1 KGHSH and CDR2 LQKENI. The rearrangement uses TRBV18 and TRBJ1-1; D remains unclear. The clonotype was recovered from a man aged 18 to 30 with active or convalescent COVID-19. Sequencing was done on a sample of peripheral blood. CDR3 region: CASSGFREGSEAFF. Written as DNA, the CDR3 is TGTGCCAGCTCAGGTTTCAGAGAGGGTTCTGAAGCTTTCTTT. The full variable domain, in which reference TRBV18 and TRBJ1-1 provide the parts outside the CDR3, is NAGVMQNPRHLVRRRGQEARLRCSPMKGHSHVYWYRQLPEEGLKFMVYLQKENIIDESGMPKERFSAEFPKEGPSILRIQQVVRGDSAAYFCASSGFREGSEAFFGQGTRLTVV.